The TCR beta chain under discussion was sequenced for a study of tissue T cells after allogeneic stem cell transplantation. Sequencing was performed with immunoSEQ multiplex PCR; in TCRdb, only in-frame clones are kept and a portion is missing. The sample includes over a thousand clones, roughly 50% of them seen just once. The count of this clone is one. Gene names are mouse gene names. The missing CDR3 end, 1 residue past where the read stops, is filled in from the germline J gene. V was trimmed by 3 bases and J by 6 bases, leaving 12 bases between them. The CDR3 sequence is 13 residues long. Germline V lookup: CDR1 FNHDT, CDR2 SITEND (reference sequence).

The chain has TRBV19 and TRBJ1-1; possibly TRBD1 for D (6 bases). This TCR came from a female BALB/c mouse in good health. The MHC haplotype recorded for the strain is H2-d. The sample consisted of skin. CDR3: CASSTHRAPEVFF. The sequenced part of the CDR3 DNA is TGTGCCAGCAGTACTCACAGGGCACCAGAAGTCTTC.